The TCR beta chain described here comes from a study of glioma-infiltrating T cells. TCR alpha and beta CDR3 regions were amplified from RNA using iRepertoire nested multiplex PCR. For one-step reverse transcription and amplification, about 90-450 ng of tissue mRNA or PBMC total RNA was used. Using its own MiXCR run on the multiplex PCR reads, TCRdb lists one record per CDR3 protein. The repertoire has 150,000 to 200,000 distinct CDR3 sequences, 32% of them found once; the top ten carry 20% to 25%. Notes on this clonotype: Its antigen is unknown.

The CDR3 totals 14 residues. The V and J ends lost 5 bases and 6 bases respectively, with 13 bases between them. Germline lookup yields CDR1 MNHEY and CDR2 SMNVEV (reference sequence). Study-wide points: Above-expected tissue-blood divergence occurred in all gliomas, most in low-grade ones. Tissue and blood shared very few CDR3 sequences.

The chain recombines TRBV27 with TRBJ2-2, with TRBD2 as a possible D gene (5 bases). The source is a human donor with low-grade glioma or glioblastoma, undergoing nonglioma brain surgery, or in good health (not recorded which). The sample was glioma tissue, nonneoplastic brain tissue, or PBMCs (not recorded which). The CDR3 spells CASSDLGVAGELFF. Here the CDR3 DNA reads TGTGCCAGCAGTGATTTGGGAGTCGCCGGGGAGCTGTTTTTT.